The sequence of this T cell receptor (beta chain) was determined in a study of blood T cell repertoires in COVID-19. Study-wide context: Whether acute or convalescent, the COVID-19 samples came from the United States, Italy and Spain. Sources were T cells, B-cell-depleted T cells, or PBMCs; the material itself was cDNA or gDNA.

The junction had 4 bases not matched to a gene; V was cut back by 4 bases and J by 1 base. The germline gives CDR1 SGDLS, CDR2 YYNGEE. This CDR3 is 15 amino acids long. Some clones are missing from TCRdb's copy, which holds only in-frame ones; the method was immunoSEQ multiplex PCR. The sample holds about 180,000 clones, 65% to 90% seen once. Sequencing was done on a sample of PBMCs or T cells enriched from blood (not recorded which). The chain combines TRBV9 with TRBJ1-5, with 8 bases lining up with TRBD1. The clonotype originates from a man in his forties or fifties who had recovered from COVID-19. CDR3 protein: CASSFRGHSNQPQHF. As DNA, the CDR3 is TGTGCCAGCAGCTTCAGGGGGCACAGCAATCAGCCCCAGCATTTT.